The 5 T cell receptor beta chains below come from one sample, sequenced in a study of blood T cell repertoires in COVID-19. Repertoires were generated with immunoSEQ multiplex PCR, while TCRdb's copy carries only in-frame clones and drops some. The table has under 350,000 clones, about 86% seen once. What was sequenced was PBMCs or T cells enriched from blood (not recorded which). These receptors were obtained from a woman in her 40s with acute COVID-19.

V and J are TRBV3-1 (or the pseudogene TRBV3-2) and TRBJ2-1, with a weak D call TRBD2 (5 bases). This CDR3 has 13 residues. CDR1 and CDR2 (germline): LGHDT, YNNKEL (reference sequence). Trimming left V 2 bases short and J 9 bases short, with 11 bases between. CDR3 region: CASSQLTTSEQFF. CDR3 in DNA: TGTGCCAGCAGCCAACTAACTACTAGTGAGCAGTTCTTC.

This chain connects TRBV11-2 to TRBJ1-3; 8 bases line up with TRBD1. This CDR3 spans 16 amino acids. Germline-derived CDR1 and CDR2 are SGHAT and FQNNGV. With V trimmed by 5 bases and J by 5 bases, 11 bases remained unmatched. For the CDR3, the DNA is TGTGCCAGCAGCGTTACAGGGGGTGGAAACCGAAACACCATATATTTT. As protein: CASSVTGGGNRNTIYF. Full variable domain (remainder filled in from reference TRBV11-2 and TRBJ1-3): EAGVAQSPRYKIIEKRQSVAFWCNPISGHATLYWYQQILGQGPKLLIQFQNNGVVDDSQLPKDRFSAERLKGVDSTLKIQPAKLEDSAVYLCASSVTGGGNRNTIYFGEGSWLTVV.

V gene TRBV2 combines with J gene TRBJ1-2; TRBD1 aligns across 8 bases. V gave up 7 bases and J gave up 7 bases; unmatched junction bases: 8. Germline CDR1 is SNHLY and CDR2 is FYNNEI. The CDR3 runs 13 residues. DNA for the CDR3: TGTGCCAGCAACCTCGGACAGGGTTTTGGCTACACCTTC. It specifies CASNLGQGFGYTF.

The chain is built from TRBV6-6 and TRBJ1-2; 7 positions match TRBD1. V trimming: 2 bases; J trimming: 8 bases; junction bases outside the gene matches: 8. The CDR3 runs 14 residues. The germline V gene has CDR1 MNHNY and CDR2 SVGAGI (reference sequence). In nucleotides, the CDR3 is TGTGCCAGCAGTTACCCGGAAGGGACAGTCGGCTACACCTTC. Translating gives CASSYPEGTVGYTF.

The genes are TRBV28 and TRBJ2-7, with D uncertain. Trimming took off 3 bases at V and 3 bases at J, with 6 bases between the two ends. CDR1 is MDHEN and CDR2 is SYDVKM in the germline V gene. This CDR3 is 12 amino acids long. CDR3 bases: TGTGCCAGCAGTTTCACAAACTACGAGCAGTACTTC. It codes for CASSFTNYEQYF.